This T cell receptor beta chain was obtained from a study of blood T cell repertoires in COVID-19. For the study at large: Sites across the United States, Italy and Spain contributed samples from acute and convalescent COVID-19. Nucleic acid was either cDNA or gDNA, and it came from T cells, B-cell-depleted T cells, or PBMCs.

The V gene lost 0 bases and the J gene lost 0 bases, with 10 bases spanning the gap. CDR1 is SGHDT and CDR2 is YYEEEE in the germline V gene. The CDR3 extends over 17 amino acids. In the source study's methods: Estimation of nucleated cell counts relied on the amplification of reference gene primers. Clones were sequenced by immunoSEQ multiplex PCR, and TCRdb holds only the in-frame ones, with some missing. The DNA gave D and trimming, while V, J and clone size come from that table. Of under 250,000 clones listed, roughly four fifths are singletons. Sequencing used peripheral blood. The TCR was taken from a middle-aged woman with active or convalescent COVID-19. J is TRBJ1-6 and V is TRBV5-6; D is uncertain. Written as DNA, the CDR3 is TGTGCCAGCAGCTTGGGGTTTGGGAGCTCCTATAATTCACCCCTCCACTTT. This sequence encodes CASSLGFGSSYNSPLHF.